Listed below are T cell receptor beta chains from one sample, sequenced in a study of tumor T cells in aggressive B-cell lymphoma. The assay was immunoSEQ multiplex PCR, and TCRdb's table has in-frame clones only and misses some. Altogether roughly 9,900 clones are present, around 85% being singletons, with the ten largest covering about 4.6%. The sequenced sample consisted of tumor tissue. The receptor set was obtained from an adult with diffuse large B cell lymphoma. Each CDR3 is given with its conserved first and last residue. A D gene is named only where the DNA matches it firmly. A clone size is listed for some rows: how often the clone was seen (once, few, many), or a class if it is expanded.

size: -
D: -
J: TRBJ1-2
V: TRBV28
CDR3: CASSLEGYGYTF
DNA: TGTGCCAGCAGTTTAGAGGGCTATGGCTACACCTTC

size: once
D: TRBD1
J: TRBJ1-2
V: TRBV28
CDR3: CASSLLDRDYYGYTF
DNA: TGTGCCAGCAGTTTATTGGACAGGGACTACTACGGCTACACCTTC

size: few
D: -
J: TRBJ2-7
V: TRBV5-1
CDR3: CASSLDRAYEQYF
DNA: TGCGCCAGCAGCTTGGACAGGGCCTACGAGCAGTACTTC

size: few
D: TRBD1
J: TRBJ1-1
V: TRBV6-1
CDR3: CASQDRAVKAFF
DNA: TGTGCCAGCCAGGACAGGGCTGTAAAAGCTTTCTTT

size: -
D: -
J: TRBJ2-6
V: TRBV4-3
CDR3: CASSQDLRSSGANVLTF
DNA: TGCGCCAGCAGCCAAGATCTTAGGAGCTCCGGGGCCAACGTCCTGACTTTC

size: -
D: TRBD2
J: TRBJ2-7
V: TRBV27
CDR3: CASRNARGRPGLAGGIAGYEQYF
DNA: TGTGCCAGCAGAAATGCTAGGGGGCGACCGGGACTAGCGGGGGGGATTGCCGGCTACGAGCAGTACTTC

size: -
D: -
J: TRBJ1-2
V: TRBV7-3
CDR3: CASSLLGGEVDGYTF
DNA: TGTGCCAGCAGCTTATTGGGGGGGGAGGTGGATGGCTACACCTTC

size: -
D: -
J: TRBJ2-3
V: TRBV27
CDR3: CASGAHTDTQYF
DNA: TGTGCCAGCGGGGCCCACACAGATACGCAGTATTTT

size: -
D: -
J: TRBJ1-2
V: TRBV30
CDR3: CAWRTSASGYGYTF
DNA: TGTGCCTGGAGAACTTCAGCGTCTGGATATGGCTACACCTTC

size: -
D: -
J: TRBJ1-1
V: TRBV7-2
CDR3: CASSLSAVLITEAFF
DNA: TGTGCCAGCAGCCTAAGCGCCGTACTTATCACTGAAGCTTTCTTT

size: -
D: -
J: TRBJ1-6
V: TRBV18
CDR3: CASSPPVGSPLHF
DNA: TGTGCCAGCTCACCACCGGTGGGCTCACCCCTCCACTTT

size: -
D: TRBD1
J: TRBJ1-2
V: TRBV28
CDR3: CASSFLDRDYGYTF
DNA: TGTGCCAGCAGTTTCTTGGACAGGGACTATGGCTACACCTTC

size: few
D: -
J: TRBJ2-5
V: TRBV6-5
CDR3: CASSSSQGRETQYF
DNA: TGTGCCAGCAGTTCATCACAGGGGAGGGAGACCCAGTACTTC

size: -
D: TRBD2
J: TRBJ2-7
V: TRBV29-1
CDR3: CSVARRLADSTKQYF
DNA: TGCAGCGTGGCCCGACGCCTAGCGGATTCTACGAAGCAGTACTTC

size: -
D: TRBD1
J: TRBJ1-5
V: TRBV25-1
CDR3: CASSENRGPYSNQPQHF
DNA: TGTGCCAGCAGTGAGAACAGGGGACCCTATAGCAATCAGCCCCAGCATTTT

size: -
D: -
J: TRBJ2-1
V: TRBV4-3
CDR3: CASSQVGRSYNEQFF
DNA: TGCGCCAGCAGCCAAGTAGGGAGGTCCTACAATGAGCAGTTCTTC

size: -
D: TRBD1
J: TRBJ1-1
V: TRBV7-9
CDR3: CASSPRDRVTMNTEAFF
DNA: TGTGCCAGCAGCCCCCGGGACAGAGTTACAATGAACACTGAAGCTTTCTTT

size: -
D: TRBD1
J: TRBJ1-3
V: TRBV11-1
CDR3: CASSPTRTGTADGNTIYF
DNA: TGTGCCAGCAGCCCTACGCGGACAGGGACGGCGGACGGAAACACCATATATTTT

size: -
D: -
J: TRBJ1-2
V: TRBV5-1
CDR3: CASSQPGSRPGGYTF
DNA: TGCGCCAGCAGTCAACCCGGGAGTCGGCCGGGTGGCTACACCTTC

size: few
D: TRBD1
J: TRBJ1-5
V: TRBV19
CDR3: CASRRDSNQPQHF
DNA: TGTGCCAGTAGACGGGACAGTAATCAGCCCCAGCATTTT

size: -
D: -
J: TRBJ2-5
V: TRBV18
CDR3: CASSPSGGQETQYF
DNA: TGTGCCAGCTCACCATCAGGAGGGCAAGAGACCCAGTACTTC

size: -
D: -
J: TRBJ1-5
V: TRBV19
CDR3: CASANAGVRPQHF
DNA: TGTGCCAGCGCTAATGCGGGGGTACGGCCCCAGCATTTT

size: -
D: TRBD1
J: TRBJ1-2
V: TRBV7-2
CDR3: CASSPLRPGGRTF
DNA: TGTGCCAGCAGCCCCTTGAGGCCAGGGGGACGTACCTTC